The entry that follows covers one T cell receptor (beta chain) sequence. The antigen remains undetermined. The data were taken from a study of cytomegalovirus exposure and HLA in healthy donors. Regarding the study as a whole: A prior analysis recorded that most TCR beta V segments were productive about 87% or about 30% of the time.

60 Vbeta and 13 Jbeta primers were used in PCR. Produced via immunoSEQ multiplex PCR; TCRdb's table is partial and in-frame only. The sample lists some 98,000 clones, about 80% occurring once. The CDR3 runs to 12 residues. Germline-derived CDR1 and CDR2 are SGDLS and YYNGEE. The V end was cut by 7 bases, the J end by 1 base, with 5 bases between. V is TRBV9 and J is TRBJ2-2; D gene unclear. This TCR came from a man aged 35-49 years in good health and CMV-seronegative. Material: PBMCs. CDR3 in amino acids: CASGRNTGELFF. The CDR3 DNA reads as TGTGCCAGCGGCAGGAACACCGGGGAGCTGTTTTTT.